This TCR beta chain was sequenced in a study of CD8 T cells in ankylosing spondylitis. Broader study findings: The clones that were linked to disease were reported to be significantly enriched in matched synovial fluid samples from ankylosing spondylitis patients. A CD8+ phenotype characterized the disease-linked clones, which were relatively rare in peripheral blood. Seemingly distinctive of ankylosing spondylitis blood was a TCR beta motif formed by eight highly homologous variants. Reactive arthritis synovial fluid and blood were previously reported to contain some motif variants.

Trimming stripped 7 bases from V and 4 bases from J, with 11 bases between. CDR1 and CDR2 from the germline V gene are LNHDA and SQIVND (reference sequence). The CDR3 spans 13 residues. Quantitative 5'-RACE was performed with molecular barcodes, and it yielded the TCR beta libraries. TCRdb called the 5' RACE reads again in MiXCR, with one record for every CDR3 protein. The top ten clones hold 11% to 15% of a sample with about 220,000 distinct CDR3 sequences, roughly 6.6% of them seen once. In regard to this clonotype: Its specificity is not known.

The clonotype was recovered from a male donor with ankylosing spondylitis. The specimen sequenced was blood, either unsorted or a sorted T cell fraction (not recorded which). The gene calls are TRBV19 and TRBJ1-5; D unresolved. The CDR3 region is CASNLGPNQPQHF. CDR3 in DNA: TGTGCCAGTAACCTGGGCCCGAATCAGCCCCAGCATTTT.